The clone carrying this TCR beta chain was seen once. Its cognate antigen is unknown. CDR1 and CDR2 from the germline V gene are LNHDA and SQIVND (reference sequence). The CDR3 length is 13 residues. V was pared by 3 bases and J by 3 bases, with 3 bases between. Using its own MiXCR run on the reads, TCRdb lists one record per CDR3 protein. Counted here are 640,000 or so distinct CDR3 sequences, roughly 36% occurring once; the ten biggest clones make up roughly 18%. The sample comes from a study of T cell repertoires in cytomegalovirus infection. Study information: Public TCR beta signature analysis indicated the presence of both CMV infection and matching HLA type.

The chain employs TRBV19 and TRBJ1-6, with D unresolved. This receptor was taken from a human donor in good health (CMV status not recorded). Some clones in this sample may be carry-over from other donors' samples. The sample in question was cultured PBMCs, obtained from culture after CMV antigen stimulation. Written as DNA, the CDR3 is TGTGCCAGTAGTATGAGCTATAATTCACCCCTCCACTTT. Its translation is CASSMSYNSPLHF.